The clone carrying this T cell receptor (beta chain) came up many times. These data come from a study of identical twins. The germline V gene has CDR1 LNHDA and CDR2 SQIVND (reference sequence). The CDR3 extends over 15 amino acids. Trimming removed 2 bases from V and 4 bases from J; junction bases left unmatched: 7. A single record per CDR3 protein comes from TCRdb applying MiXCR to the 5' RACE reads. The table lists 100,000 or so distinct CDR3 sequences, 5.9% of them singletons. The clonotype comes from a woman between 50 and 59 years old in good health. The sample consisted of memory T cells sorted from blood. The V call is TRBV19, the J call TRBJ2-5; TRBD2 aligns across 7 bases. Here the CDR3 reads CASSILGTTGETQYF. CDR3 in DNA: TGTGCCAGTAGTATATTGGGGACTACCGGAGAGACCCAGTACTTC.